The 2 T cell receptor beta chains below come from one sample, sequenced in a study of cytomegalovirus exposure and HLA in healthy donors. The PCR was carried out with 60 Vbeta primers and 13 Jbeta primers. Measured with immunoSEQ multiplex PCR; TCRdb has only the in-frame clones, and not every one. The sample includes 150,000 to 200,000 clones, almost 80% of them seen just once. What was sequenced was PBMCs. These receptors were taken from a man aged 40-50 years in good health and CMV-seropositive.

The chain is built from TRBV2 and TRBJ1-4, with D perhaps matching TRBD1 (5 bases). The V gene lost 7 bases and the J gene lost 11 bases, with 17 bases spanning the gap. This CDR3 is built from 13 residues. In germline, CDR1 is SNHLY, CDR2 FYNNEI. The CDR3 loop is CASNRTPTLKLFF. The CDR3, as DNA: TGTGCCAGCAACAGGACCCCAACGTTGAAACTGTTTTTT.

This chain links TRBV10-3 with TRBJ1-2, with 7 bases identical to TRBD1. Germline-derived CDR1 and CDR2 are ENHRY and SYGVKD. The V and J ends lost 1 base and 5 bases, in that order; junction bases with no gene match: 4. The CDR3 is 14 residues long. CDR3 loop: CAISEWTGEYGYTF. DNA for the CDR3: TGTGCCATCAGTGAGTGGACAGGAGAATATGGCTACACCTTC.